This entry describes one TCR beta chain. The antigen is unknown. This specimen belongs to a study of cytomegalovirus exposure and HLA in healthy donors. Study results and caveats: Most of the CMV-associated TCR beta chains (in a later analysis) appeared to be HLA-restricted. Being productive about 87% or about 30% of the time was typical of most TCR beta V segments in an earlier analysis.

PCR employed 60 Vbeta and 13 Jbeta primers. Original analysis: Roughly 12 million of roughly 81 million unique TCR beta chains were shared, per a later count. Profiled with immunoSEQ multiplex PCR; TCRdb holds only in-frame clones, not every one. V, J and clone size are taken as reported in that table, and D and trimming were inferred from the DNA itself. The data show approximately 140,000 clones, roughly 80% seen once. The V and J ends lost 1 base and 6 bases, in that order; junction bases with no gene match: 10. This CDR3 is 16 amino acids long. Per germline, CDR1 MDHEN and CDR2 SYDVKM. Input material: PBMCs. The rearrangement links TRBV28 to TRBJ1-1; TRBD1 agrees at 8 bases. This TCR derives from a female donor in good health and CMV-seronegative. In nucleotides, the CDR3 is TGTGCCAGCAGTTTATCAGGGGGCACTGGTAACTCTGAAGCTTTCTTT. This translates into CASSLSGGTGNSEAFF.